Shown below are 11 T cell receptor beta chains from a single sample sequenced in a study of T cell changes during pregnancy in multiple sclerosis. The data were produced by immunoSEQ multiplex PCR, yet TCRdb's version contains in-frame clones alone and is incomplete. There are about 41,000 clones in the sample; 80% to 95% occur only once, and more than 8.5% lies in the top ten. The source material was CD8+ T cells from peripheral blood mononuclear cells, sampled in the first trimester of pregnancy. Receptors were obtained from a female donor with multiple sclerosis, enrolled in a pregnancy study.

This clone appeared a single time. The chain has TRBV2 and TRBJ2-1, with TRBD2 matching 9 bases. CDR1 and CDR2 (germline): SNHLY, FYNNEI. The V and J ends lost 5 bases and 4 bases, in that order; junction bases with no gene match: 6. The CDR3 sequence is 15 residues long. The CDR3 reads CASSSIAGVYNEQFF. The CDR3 DNA is TGTGCCAGCAGTTCCATAGCGGGGGTTTACAATGAGCAGTTCTTC. Using reference TRBV2 and TRBJ2-1 for the parts outside the CDR3, the full variable domain is EPEVTQTPSHQVTQMGQEVILRCVPISNHLYFYWYRQILGQKVEFLVSFYNNEISEKSEIFDDQFSVERPDGSNFTLKIRSTKLEDSAMYFCASSSIAGVYNEQFFGPGTRLTVL.

V usage is TRBV30 and J usage is TRBJ2-3; 11 bases map to TRBD2. V was clipped by 4 bases and J by 0 bases; unmatched bases: 3. The CDR3 has 15 amino acids. Germline V lookup: CDR1 GTSNPN, CDR2 SVGIG (reference sequence). CDR3 sequence: CAWTLAGGSTDTQYF. In DNA, the CDR3 is TGTGCCTGGACTCTAGCGGGGGGAAGCACAGATACGCAGTATTTT. The full variable domain, its missing parts supplied by reference TRBV30 and TRBJ2-3, is SQTIHQWPATLVQPVGSPLSLECTVEGTSNPNLYWYRQAAGRGLQLLFYSVGIGQISSEVPQNLSASRPQDRQFILSSKKLLLSDSGFYLCAWTLAGGSTDTQYFGPGTRLTVL.

The chain combines TRBV7-9 with TRBJ1-6, with unresolved D. V was shortened by 8 bases and J by 0 bases, with 20 bases between the two germline ends. Germline loops: CDR1 SEHNR, CDR2 FQNEAQ (reference sequence). This CDR3 has 18 amino acids. CDR3 sequence (DNA): TGTGCCAGCCAAGTCGACATCTACGAGAGCTCCTATAATTCACCCCTCCACTTT. As protein: CASQVDIYESSYNSPLHF.

This clone was seen a single time. This chain joins TRBV27 and TRBJ2-1; TRBD1 matches at 10 bases. There are 15 residues in the CDR3. Germline CDR1 and CDR2: MNHEY and SMNVEV (reference sequence). Unmatched junction bases numbered 9, after V lost 5 bases and J lost 8 bases. The CDR3 reads CASSHRDRGDDEQFF. The CDR3 DNA reads as TGTGCCAGCAGTCACCGGGACAGGGGTGATGATGAGCAGTTCTTC.

The J gene is TRBJ2-1, the V gene TRBV5-4; 7 nucleotides align to TRBD1. The V and J ends lost 4 bases and 5 bases, in that order; junction bases with no gene match: 3. The CDR3 is made up of 13 amino acids. Germline assignment: CDR1 SGHNT and CDR2 YYREEE (reference sequence). The CDR3 bases are TGTGCCAGCAGCACCGGGACAGACAATGAGCAGTTCTTC. Its protein product is CASSTGTDNEQFF. The full variable domain, rest sourced from reference TRBV5-4 and TRBJ2-1, is ETGVTQSPTHLIKTRGQQVTLRCSSQSGHNTVSWYQQALGQGPQFIFQYYREEENGRGNFPPRFSGLQFPNYSSELNVNALELDDSALYLCASSTGTDNEQFFGPGTRLTVL.

V and J are TRBV29-1 and TRBJ1-2; TRBD1 matches 9 bases. CDR1 is SQVTM, CDR2 ANQGSEA, per germline. With 4 bases clipped from V and 5 bases from J, the junction kept 2 bases outside the gene matches. The CDR3 runs to 12 residues. The CDR3 loop is CSVGTGEYGYTF. CDR3 nucleotide sequence: TGCAGCGTTGGGACAGGGGAATATGGCTACACCTTC.

This chain uses TRBV19 with TRBJ1-2; 7 nucleotides agree with TRBD1. CDR3 length equals 14 residues. CDR1 is LNHDA and CDR2 is SQIVND in the germline V gene (reference sequence). Unmatched junction bases numbered 7, after V lost 3 bases and J lost 6 bases. The DNA for the CDR3 is TGTGCCAGTAGTATTATCCGACAGGGAGATGGCTACACCTTC. Translation: CASSIIRQGDGYTF.

This clone is a singleton in its sample. This chain joins TRBV9 and TRBJ1-2; possibly TRBD1 for D (6 bases). The V and J ends lost 6 bases and 4 bases respectively, with 16 bases between them. The CDR3 is 14 amino acids. Per the germline V gene, CDR1 is SGDLS and CDR2 is YYNGEE. CDR3 sequence (DNA): TGTGCCAGCAAGAGGGGGGGGCTCACCTATGGCTACACCTTC. Translation gives CASKRGGLTYGYTF.

The chain carries TRBV4-3 and TRBJ2-5; TRBD2 is a possible D gene (6 bases). Germline lookup yields CDR1 LGHNA and CDR2 YSLEER. The length of the CDR3 is 15 residues. V lost 1 base, J lost 1 base, and 10 bases lay in between. DNA of the CDR3: TGCGCCAGCAGCCAAGGTTGGAGGGGCCAAGAGACCCAGTACTTC. This codes for CASSQGWRGQETQYF.

This chain joins TRBV19 and TRBJ2-1; D perhaps matches TRBD2 (6 bases). The CDR3 runs 16 residues. V lost 3 bases, J lost 3 bases, and 15 bases lay in between. Germline CDR1 LNHDA, CDR2 SQIVND (reference sequence). The CDR3 nucleotides are TGTGCCAGTAGTATCTGGAGGACTACTCGCTACAATGAGCAGTTCTTC. Encoded protein: CASSIWRTTRYNEQFF.

This clone was seen once. The genes are TRBV21-1 and TRBJ1-4. TRBV21-1 is described as a pseudogene. The CDR3 is 16 residues long. CDR3 in amino acids: CASSKPAERSNEKLFF. The CDR3 DNA reads as TGTGCCAGCAGCAAACCCGCGGAACGTTCTAATGAAAAACTGTTTTTT.